Listed below are T cell receptor beta chains from one sample, sequenced in a study of T cell responses to AZD1222 COVID-19 vaccine. Data came from immunoSEQ multiplex PCR; TCRdb stores just in-frame clones and leaves some out. The table lists roughly 55,000 clones, nearly 90% of them singletons, with about 3.9% in the top ten. Sequencing used peripheral blood, obtained on day 0 of AZD1222 vaccination. These receptors were obtained from an adult in good health. Both conserved end residues are part of each CDR3. A D gene is named only where the DNA matches it firmly. Clone sizes are given selectively: once, few, many, or a class where the clone is expanded.

clone size | D gene | J gene | V gene | CDR3 length | CDR3 protein | CDR3 DNA
- | - | TRBJ2-4 | TRBV7-2 | 17 | CASSPLNARASRNIQYF | TGTGCCAGCAGCCCACTCAATGCCAGGGCATCGAGGAACATTCAGTACTTC
- | - | TRBJ1-1 | TRBV6-2/TRBV6-3 | 13 | CASSYRKGTEAFF | TGTGCCAGCAGTTATAGGAAGGGGACTGAAGCTTTCTTT
few | - | TRBJ1-5 | TRBV3-1/TRBV3-2 | 15 | CASSPSGGGSRPQHF | TGTGCCAGCAGCCCCTCGGGGGGGGGATCACGGCCCCAGCATTTT
- | TRBD1 | TRBJ2-7 | TRBV5-5 | 12 | CASSATGDEQYF | TGTGCCAGCAGCGCGACAGGGGACGAGCAGTACTTC
- | - | TRBJ1-2 | TRBV11-1 | 15 | CASSPRDGSRSGYTF | TGTGCCAGCAGCCCTCGGGACGGGAGTAGGTCTGGCTACACCTTC
- | - | TRBJ1-2 | TRBV5-6 | 13 | CASSLVPAEGYTF | TGTGCCAGCAGCTTGGTTCCGGCAGAAGGCTACACCTTC
few | TRBD1 | TRBJ2-7 | TRBV28 | 15 | CASSLPGQGAYEQYF | TGTGCCAGCAGTTTACCGGGACAGGGAGCCTACGAGCAGTACTTC
- | - | TRBJ1-5 | TRBV27 | 14 | CASRTGLSNQPQHF | TGTGCCAGCAGGACGGGACTTAGCAATCAGCCCCAGCATTTT
- | - | TRBJ1-5 | TRBV7-9 | 15 | CASSLGGAFSQPQHF | TGTGCCAGCAGCTTAGGTGGGGCATTCTCTCAGCCCCAGCATTTT
- | TRBD1 | TRBJ2-7 | TRBV3-1/TRBV3-2 | 15 | CASSQGDRGPYEQYF | TGTGCCAGCAGCCAAGGTGATAGGGGGCCCTACGAGCAGTACTTC
once | - | TRBJ2-1 | TRBV7-2 | 16 | CASSLVANPRGNEQFF | TGTGCCAGCAGCTTAGTGGCGAACCCCCGGGGCAATGAGCAGTTCTTC
- | TRBD1 | TRBJ2-4 | TRBV9 | 16 | CASSVDRGLLGNIQYF | TGTGCCAGCAGCGTGGACAGGGGTTTGCTGGGGAACATTCAGTACTTC
few | TRBD1 | TRBJ1-5 | TRBV2 | 15 | CASSGQAFSDQPQHF | TGTGCCAGCAGCGGACAGGCCTTTTCGGATCAGCCCCAGCATTTT
once | TRBD1 | TRBJ1-6 | TRBV14 | 14 | CASSRTGYNSPLHF | TGTGCCAGCAGCCGGACAGGTTATAATTCACCCCTCCACTTT
- | - | TRBJ1-2 | TRBV2 | 12 | CASSGRGWGYTF | TGTGCCAGCAGTGGCAGGGGCTGGGGCTACACCTTC
- | - | TRBJ1-1 | TRBV10-1 | 12 | CASPQAGTEAFF | TGCGCCAGCCCCCAGGCGGGCACTGAAGCTTTCTTT
- | - | TRBJ2-4 | TRBV7-9 | 15 | CASSLGAVSKNIQYF | TGTGCCAGCAGCTTAGGGGCAGTTTCCAAAAACATTCAGTACTTC
- | - | TRBJ1-2 | TRBV7-2 | 14 | CASSAQRGGDGYTF | TGTGCCAGCAGCGCTCAGAGGGGAGGCGATGGCTACACCTTC
- | TRBD1 | TRBJ2-7 | TRBV28 | 14 | CASSPGTGAYEQYF | TGTGCCAGCAGTCCCGGGACAGGGGCCTACGAGCAGTACTTC
- | TRBD1 | TRBJ2-3 | TRBV10-1 | 13 | CASGTGSTDTQYF | TGCGCCAGCGGGACAGGGAGCACAGATACGCAGTATTTT
- | TRBD2 | TRBJ2-3 | TRBV7-2 | 15 | CASSLVGGFTDTQYF | TGTGCCAGCAGCTTAGTGGGGGGGTTCACAGATACGCAGTATTTT
- | - | TRBJ2-7 | TRBV7-9 | 15 | CASSQYPLGSYEQYF | TGTGCCAGCAGCCAATACCCCTTGGGGTCCTACGAGCAGTACTTC
few | - | TRBJ1-1 | TRBV7-8 | 13 | CASSLGWGTEAFF | TGTGCCAGCAGCTTAGGATGGGGAACTGAAGCTTTCTTT
once | - | TRBJ2-7 | TRBV11-3 | 12 | CASSLGHGEQYF | TGTGCCAGCAGCTTAGGACACGGCGAGCAGTACTTC
- | - | TRBJ1-1 | TRBV30 | 11 | CAWSGTYEAFF | TGTGCCTGGAGTGGCACTTATGAAGCTTTCTTT
- | TRBD1 | TRBJ1-2 | TRBV4-3 | 16 | CASSQDFRGQGYGYTF | TGCGCCAGCAGCCAAGATTTTAGGGGACAGGGGTATGGCTACACCTTC
- | - | TRBJ1-2 | TRBV27 | 15 | CASSLSVTVGGGYTF | TGTGCCAGCAGTTTATCGGTGACAGTGGGCGGGGGCTACACCTTC
- | - | TRBJ2-7 | TRBV12-3/TRBV12-4 | 13 | CASRTSGIYEQYF | TGTGCCAGCAGAACTTCAGGGATCTACGAGCAGTACTTC
- | TRBD1 | TRBJ2-7 | TRBV7-9 | 14 | CASSTTTGWNEQYF | TGTGCCAGCAGCACCACGACAGGGTGGAACGAGCAGTACTTC
- | TRBD2 | TRBJ2-1 | TRBV9 | 18 | CASSPRQAGTSGLNEQFF | TGTGCCAGCAGCCCTAGACAAGCCGGGACTAGCGGTCTGAATGAGCAGTTCTTC
- | - | TRBJ2-7 | TRBV6-5 | 15 | CASSPVGGVIHEQYF | TGTGCCAGCAGCCCCGTGGGGGGAGTCATCCACGAGCAGTACTTC
- | - | TRBJ1-1 | TRBV6-1 | 13 | CASSEMHGTEAFF | TGTGCCAGCAGTGAAATGCACGGGACTGAAGCTTTCTTT
- | TRBD2 | TRBJ2-7 | TRBV6-5 | 14 | CASSTSGGGYEQYF | TGTGCCAGCAGCACTAGCGGGGGAGGCTACGAGCAGTACTTC
- | - | TRBJ1-5 | TRBV28 | 12 | CASSLRDQPQHF | TGTGCCAGCAGCCTCCGGGATCAGCCCCAGCATTTT
once | TRBD2 | TRBJ2-3 | TRBV9 | 16 | CASRRTSGGPTDTQYF | TGTGCCAGCAGGAGGACTAGCGGGGGACCCACAGATACGCAGTATTTT
few | TRBD1 | TRBJ1-1 | TRBV5-1 | 16 | CASSPISGTGNTEAFF | TGCGCCAGCAGCCCTATATCCGGGACAGGGAACACTGAAGCTTTCTTT
- | - | TRBJ1-2 | TRBV2 | 11 | CASSQAYGYTF | TGTGCCAGCAGTCAGGCCTATGGCTACACCTTC
few | - | TRBJ2-2 | TRBV11-2 | 17 | CASSLVALKLGSGELFF | TGTGCCAGCAGCTTAGTGGCGCTAAAGTTGGGGTCCGGGGAGCTGTTTTTT
- | - | TRBJ1-1 | TRBV30 | 13 | CAWSVGRATEAFF | TGTGCCTGGAGTGTAGGTAGAGCCACTGAAGCTTTCTTT
- | - | TRBJ2-5 | TRBV28 | 14 | CASSFGYSQETQYF | TGTGCCAGCAGTTTTGGGTACTCACAAGAGACCCAGTACTTC
- | - | TRBJ2-3 | TRBV5-1 | 12 | CASSLGGDTQYF | TGCGCCAGCAGCTTGGGGGGAGATACGCAGTATTTT
- | - | TRBJ2-1 | TRBV4-1 | 11 | CASSQGNEQFF | TGCGCCAGCAGCCAAGGAAATGAGCAGTTCTTC
- | TRBD2 | TRBJ2-5 | TRBV7-9 | 14 | CASSPSGGQETQYF | TGTGCCAGCAGTCCCAGCGGGGGGCAAGAGACCCAGTACTTC
once | - | TRBJ2-1 | TRBV5-4 | 15 | CASSLGPTEYNEQFF | TGTGCCAGCAGCCTGGGACCGACCGAGTACAATGAGCAGTTCTTC
- | - | TRBJ2-7 | TRBV4-2 | 16 | CASSDRDTDSSYEQYF | TGTGCCAGCTCGGACCGGGACACCGATTCGTCCTACGAGCAGTACTTC
once | - | TRBJ1-1 | TRBV21-1 | 14 | CASSRGSWDTEAFF | TGTGCCAGCAGCAGGGGATCGTGGGACACTGAAGCTTTCTTT
- | TRBD1 | TRBJ1-4 | TRBV7-9 | 14 | CASSLTQGGEKLFF | TGTGCCAGCAGCTTAACACAGGGGGGTGAAAAACTGTTTTTT